This T cell receptor (beta chain) was profiled in a study of shared clonotypes between healthy human individuals. CDR1 is SGHRS and CDR2 is YFSETQ in the germline V gene. The CDR3 spans 17 residues. The ends were cut back, 4 bases at V and 4 bases at J, with 20 bases in the middle. Every subset's genomic DNA went evenly onto several immunoSEQ plates. Sequenced by immunoSEQ multiplex PCR; TCRdb stores in-frame clones only, minus some. The sample holds over 850,000 clones, about 84% seen once. The receptor comes from a man in his late teens or twenties in good health. Some clones in this sample may be carry-over from other donors' samples. The sequencing sample was made of memory CD4+ T cells from PBMCs. The subset: CD45RA-negative fraction. The chain couples TRBV5-1 to TRBJ2-2; D tentatively fits TRBD1 or TRBD2 (6 bases each). CDR3 residues: CASSATPRGPSTGELFF. CDR3 in DNA: TGCGCCAGCAGCGCAACGCCCCGGGGGCCGAGCACCGGGGAGCTGTTTTTT.